The 21 T cell receptor beta chains below come from one sample, sequenced in a study of blood T cell repertoires in COVID-19. The protocol was immunoSEQ multiplex PCR, while the TCRdb copy is restricted to in-frame clones and leaves out a portion. The repertoire holds some 320,000 clones, with around 90% as singletons. The sequenced sample was PBMCs or T cells enriched from blood (not recorded which). All receptors come from a man between 60 and 75 years old who had recovered from COVID-19.

The chain is built from TRBV5-4 and TRBJ2-1; 11 nucleotides match TRBD2. CDR3 length: 17 residues. The germline V gene has CDR1 SGHNT and CDR2 YYREEE (reference sequence). J lost 7 bases, V lost 1 base, and 10 bases had no gene match. CDR3 bases: TGTGCCAGCAGCTTGATCTCGGTGGTAGCGGGGGGGAATGAGCAGTTCTTC. Protein product: CASSLISVVAGGNEQFF.

The chain employs TRBV18 and TRBJ1-1, with 8 nucleotides matching TRBD1. The length of the CDR3 is 15 residues. J gave up 4 bases and V 6 bases, and 10 bases lay outside the gene matches. Germline CDR1 reads KGHSH; CDR2 reads LQKENI. The CDR3 coding sequence is TGTGCCAGCTCTAACCAGCAGGGGGCGCGCACTGAAGCTTTCTTT. Translating it yields CASSNQQGARTEAFF.

The V gene is TRBV5-4, the J gene TRBJ2-7; 7 nucleotides match TRBD1. Germline-derived CDR1 and CDR2 are SGHNT and YYREEE (reference sequence). The CDR3 loop spans 15 amino acids. V trimming: 4 bases; J trimming: 6 bases; junction bases outside the gene matches: 13. CDR3 bases: TGTGCCAGCAGCACAGGACAGGAGACCCGGGGCGAGCAGTACTTC. Translation: CASSTGQETRGEQYF.

V is TRBV15 and J is TRBJ1-4; weak D call: TRBD1 (5 bases). This CDR3 comprises 15 residues. Trimming stripped 0 bases from V and 8 bases from J, with 13 bases between. Looked up from germline, CDR1 is LNHNV and CDR2 is YYDKDF (reference sequence). Here the CDR3 reads CATSRDNSGREKLFF. CDR3 in DNA: TGTGCCACCAGCAGAGATAATTCAGGGCGAGAAAAACTGTTTTTT.

V gene TRBV18 combines with J gene TRBJ1-5, with TRBD1 matching over 7 bases. Germline CDR1 KGHSH, CDR2 LQKENI. This CDR3 spans 17 amino acids. J was trimmed by 5 bases and V by 2 bases; bases with no gene match: 12. The CDR3: CASSPSQGTAGDQPQHF. CDR3 nucleotides: TGTGCCAGCTCACCAAGCCAGGGGACAGCGGGTGATCAGCCCCAGCATTTT. The variable domain in full, completed from reference TRBV18 and TRBJ1-5, reads NAGVMQNPRHLVRRRGQEARLRCSPMKGHSHVYWYRQLPEEGLKFMVYLQKENIIDESGMPKERFSAEFPKEGPSILRIQQVVRGDSAAYFCASSPSQGTAGDQPQHFGDGTRLSIL.

This sequence joins TRBV2 and TRBJ2-2; TRBD1 matches 7 bases. Germline lookup yields CDR1 SNHLY and CDR2 FYNNEI. J gave up 5 bases and V 5 bases, and 5 bases lay outside the gene matches. The CDR3 loop spans 14 amino acids. CDR3 in DNA: TGTGCCAGCAGTCGGGACAGCTATACCGGGGAGCTGTTTTTT. It codes for CASSRDSYTGELFF.

The V call is TRBV7-2, the J call TRBJ1-5, with a possible D match to TRBD1 (6 bases). There are 14 residues in the CDR3. V was pared by 5 bases and J by 4 bases, with 12 bases between. Germline V CDR1 and CDR2: SGHTA, FQGNSA. Here the CDR3 reads CASSRGSANQPQHF. CDR3 bases: TGTGCCAGCAGCAGGGGGTCCGCAAATCAGCCCCAGCATTTT.

Written as DNA, the CDR3 is TGCGCCAGCAGCCAGGAGCATAATTCACCCCTCCACTTT. This translates into CASSQEHNSPLHF. The chain combines TRBV4-1 with TRBJ1-6; D is unresolved. The CDR3 is made up of 13 amino acids. Trimming removed 3 bases at V and 5 bases at J, with 5 bases between. Per germline, CDR1 MGHRA and CDR2 YSYEKL.

The rearrangement uses TRBV4-1 and TRBJ2-7, with 7 bases that match TRBD2. Germline CDR1 is MGHRA and CDR2 is YSYEKL. This CDR3 spans 14 amino acids. After removal of 0 bases from V and 2 bases from J, the junction contained 1 base not matched to a gene. CDR3 protein: CASSQDTSAYEQYF. CDR3 DNA sequence: TGCGCCAGCAGCCAAGACACTAGCGCCTACGAGCAGTACTTC.

This chain links TRBV7-9 with TRBJ2-1, with TRBD2 matching 10 bases. The CDR3 sequence is 15 residues long. Germline V gives CDR1 SEHNR, CDR2 FQNEAQ (reference sequence). Unmatched junction bases numbered 9, after V lost 5 bases and J lost 8 bases. The CDR3 region has the DNA TGTGCCAGCAGCCAGTATAGCGGGAGGCGGGATGAGCAGTTCTTC. It codes for CASSQYSGRRDEQFF.

The rearrangement links TRBV7-2 to TRBJ2-1; 8 positions match TRBD2. V lost 6 bases to trimming and J lost 6 bases; unmatched junction nucleotides: 13. CDR3 length: 16 amino acids. The germline CDR1 and CDR2 sequences are SGHTA and FQGNSA. The CDR3 DNA sequence: TGTGCCAGCAGGGGATCGGGGGGGATCCCACTCAATGAGCAGTTCTTC. Encoded protein: CASRGSGGIPLNEQFF.

J is TRBJ2-2 and V is TRBV9; TRBD2 agrees at 7 bases. V dropped 2 bases and J dropped 5; count of bases not matched to a gene: 9. CDR1 and CDR2 (germline): SGDLS, YYNGEE. The CDR3 totals 16 residues. CDR3 DNA sequence: TGTGCCAGCAGCGTGGGGGGGACCTCGAGGACCGGGGAGCTGTTTTTT. This encodes CASSVGGTSRTGELFF. The full variable domain, completed using reference TRBV9 and TRBJ2-2, is DSGVTQTPKHLITATGQRVTLRCSPRSGDLSVYWYQQSLDQGLQFLIQYYNGEERAKGNILERFSAQQFPDLHSELNLSSLELGDSALYFCASSVGGTSRTGELFFGEGSRLTVL.

The chain uses TRBV30 and TRBJ2-7; 7 positions match TRBD2. The CDR3 loop spans 13 amino acids. The trim removed 1 base at V and 4 bases at J, leaving 4 bases unmatched. Germline values: CDR1 GTSNPN, CDR2 SVGIG (reference sequence). The CDR3 protein is CAWSEVGGYEQYF. Written as DNA, the CDR3 is TGTGCCTGGAGTGAGGTCGGGGGGTACGAGCAGTACTTC.

This clone was seen once. This chain connects TRBV18 to TRBJ2-3; 8 positions agree with TRBD2. This CDR3 has 15 amino acids. V gave up 2 bases and J gave up 8 bases; unmatched junction bases: 9. Germline V lookup: CDR1 KGHSH, CDR2 LQKENI. Here the CDR3 reads CASSPGLAPTGTQYF. CDR3 bases: TGTGCCAGCTCACCAGGACTAGCCCCCACGGGTACGCAGTATTTT.

The V call is TRBV5-1, the J call TRBJ2-1, with TRBD2 matching over 14 bases. The V and J ends lost 3 bases and 6 bases, in that order; junction bases with no gene match: 5. The length of the CDR3 is 16 residues. The germline V gene encodes CDR1 SGHRS and CDR2 YFSETQ. The DNA of the CDR3 is TGCGCCAGCAGCTCGCTGACTAGCGGGAGGGCCAATGAGCAGTTCTTC. This encodes CASSSLTSGRANEQFF.

This clone was counted only a few times. The rearrangement uses TRBV6-5 and TRBJ1-2, with 7 positions matching TRBD1. There are 14 residues in the CDR3. Germline V lookup: CDR1 MNHEY, CDR2 SVGAGI. Trimming removed 5 bases from V and 5 bases from J; junction bases left unmatched: 8. The CDR3 bases are TGTGCCAGCAGTACCGGGACAGTGCGGTATGGCTACACCTTC. Its protein product is CASSTGTVRYGYTF.

The chain links TRBV2 to TRBJ2-3; D ambiguous. The germline V gene encodes CDR1 SNHLY and CDR2 FYNNEI. Trimming took off 8 bases at V and 0 bases at J, with 12 bases between the two ends. The CDR3 contains 14 residues. As DNA, the CDR3 is TGTGCCAGCGGTAACTACCGGAGCACAGATACGCAGTATTTT. It is translated as CASGNYRSTDTQYF.

J is TRBJ1-1 and V is TRBV27; D might be TRBD1 (6 bases). The CDR3 spans 13 residues. CDR1 and CDR2 (germline): MNHEY, SMNVEV (reference sequence). V was cut by 5 bases and J by 1 base, with 8 bases left in between. CDR3: CASSTTGNTEAFF. CDR3 in DNA: TGTGCCAGCAGTACGACAGGGAACACTGAAGCTTTCTTT.

V usage is TRBV9 and J usage is TRBJ2-1, with 9 bases identical to TRBD1. The CDR3 spans 15 residues. CDR1 is SGDLS and CDR2 is YYNGEE in the germline V gene. V lost 0 bases, J lost 3 bases, and 1 base stayed unmatched. Here the CDR3 DNA reads TGTGCCAGCAGCGTAGGACAGGGGGGCTACAATGAGCAGTTCTTC. Its protein is CASSVGQGGYNEQFF.

V is TRBV12-3 or TRBV12-4 and J is TRBJ1-2; D is undetermined. This CDR3 is built from 12 residues. V was trimmed by 4 bases and J by 4 bases, leaving 7 bases between them. CDR3 DNA sequence: TGTGCCAGCAGTTATCGGGTCTATGGCTACACCTTC. Translated, it gives CASSYRVYGYTF.

The chain couples TRBV5-4 to TRBJ2-7, with TRBD2 matching over 9 bases. This CDR3 is 16 amino acids long. Germline CDR1 reads SGHNT; CDR2 reads YYREEE (reference sequence). V lost 0 bases to trimming and J lost 5 bases; unmatched junction nucleotides: 9. In nucleotides, the CDR3 is TGTGCCAGCAGCTTGGCCCTGGCGGGAGGGCCTAACGAGCAGTACTTC. Amino acids: CASSLALAGGPNEQYF.